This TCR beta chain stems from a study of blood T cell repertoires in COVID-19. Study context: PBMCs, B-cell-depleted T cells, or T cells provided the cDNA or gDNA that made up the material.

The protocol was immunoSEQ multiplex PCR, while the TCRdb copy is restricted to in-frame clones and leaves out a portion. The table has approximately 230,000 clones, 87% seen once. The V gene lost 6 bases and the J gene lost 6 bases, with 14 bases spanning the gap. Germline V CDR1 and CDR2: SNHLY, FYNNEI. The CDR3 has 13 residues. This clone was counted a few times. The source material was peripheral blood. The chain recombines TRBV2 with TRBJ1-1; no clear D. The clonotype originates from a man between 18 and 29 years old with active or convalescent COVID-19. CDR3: CASSEGNRAEAFF. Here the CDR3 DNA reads TGTGCCAGCAGCGAGGGAAATCGGGCTGAAGCTTTCTTT.